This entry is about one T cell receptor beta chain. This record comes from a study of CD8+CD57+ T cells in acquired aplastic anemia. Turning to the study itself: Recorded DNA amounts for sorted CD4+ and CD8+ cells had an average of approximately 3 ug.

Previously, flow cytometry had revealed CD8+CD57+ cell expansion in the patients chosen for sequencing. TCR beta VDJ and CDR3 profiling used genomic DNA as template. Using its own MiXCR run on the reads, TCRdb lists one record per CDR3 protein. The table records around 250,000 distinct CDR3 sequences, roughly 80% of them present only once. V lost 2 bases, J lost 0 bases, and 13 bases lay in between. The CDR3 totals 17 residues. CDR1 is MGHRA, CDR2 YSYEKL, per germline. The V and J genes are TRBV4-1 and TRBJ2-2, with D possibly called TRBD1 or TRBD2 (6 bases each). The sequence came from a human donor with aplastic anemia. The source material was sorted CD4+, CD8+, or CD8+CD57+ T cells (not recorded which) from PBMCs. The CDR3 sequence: CASSQIGGGPNTGELFF. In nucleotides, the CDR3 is TGCGCCAGCAGCCAAATAGGAGGGGGGCCGAACACCGGGGAGCTGTTTTTT.